The present TCR beta chain was sequenced within a study of technical replicates of blood from a handful of donors. This clone showed up just once. Germline CDR1 SGHRS, CDR2 YFSETQ. This CDR3 region has 16 residues. V was cut by 3 bases and J by 6 bases, with 19 bases left in between. The protocol was immunoSEQ multiplex PCR, while the TCRdb copy is restricted to in-frame clones and leaves out a portion. The table lists about 79,000 clones, under 95% of them singletons. Specimen: T cells isolated from PBMCs. The receptor comes from a human donor in good health. V gene TRBV5-1 combines with J gene TRBJ2-1; D is undetermined. Here the CDR3 DNA reads TGCGCCAGCAGCTCCGCCGGAGAGTGGATTGGCAATGAGCAGTTCTTC. This sequence encodes CASSSAGEWIGNEQFF. Variable domain in full (rest from reference TRBV5-1 and TRBJ2-1): KAGVTQTPRYLIKTRGQQVTLSCSPISGHRSVSWYQQTPGQGLQFLFEYFSETQRNKGNFPGRFSGRQFSNSRSEMNVSTLELGDSALYLCASSSAGEWIGNEQFFGPGTRLTVL.